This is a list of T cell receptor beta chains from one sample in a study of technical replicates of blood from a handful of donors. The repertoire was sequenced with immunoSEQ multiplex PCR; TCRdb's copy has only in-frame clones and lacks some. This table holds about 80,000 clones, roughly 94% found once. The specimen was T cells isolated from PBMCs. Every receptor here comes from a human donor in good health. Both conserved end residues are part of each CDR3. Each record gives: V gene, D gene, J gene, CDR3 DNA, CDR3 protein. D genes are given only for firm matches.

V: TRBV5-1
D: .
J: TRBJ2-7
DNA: TGCGCCAGCAGCTCTCCCTACGAGCAGTACTTC
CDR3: CASSSPYEQYF

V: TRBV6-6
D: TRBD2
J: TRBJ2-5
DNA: TGTGCCAGCAGCCGGGGGACTATCGGAGAGACCCAGTACTTC
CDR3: CASSRGTIGETQYF

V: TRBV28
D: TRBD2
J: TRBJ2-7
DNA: TGTGCCAGCAGTTCCCAACTAGCGTGGAGAGGGAAGTACTTC
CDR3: CASSSQLAWRGKYF

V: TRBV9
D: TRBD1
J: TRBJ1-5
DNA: TGTGCCAGCAGCGTAGGCGGGACAGGGGTCAATCAGCCCCAGCATTTT
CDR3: CASSVGGTGVNQPQHF

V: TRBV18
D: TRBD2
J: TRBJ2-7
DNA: TGTGCCAGCTCCCCTCGGGGGGACCCCTACGAGCAGTACTTC
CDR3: CASSPRGDPYEQYF

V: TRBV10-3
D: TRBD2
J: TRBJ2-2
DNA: TGTGCCATCAATACCGGGAGGGACACCGGGGAGCTGTTTTTT
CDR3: CAINTGRDTGELFF

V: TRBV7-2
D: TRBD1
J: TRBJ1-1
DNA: TGTGCCAGCAGCCGGGACAGGGAAGTGACAGCTTTCTTT
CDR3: CASSRDREVTAFF

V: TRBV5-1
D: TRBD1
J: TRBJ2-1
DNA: TGCGCCAGCAGCCTGACAGGGGACTCCTACAATGAGCAGTTCTTC
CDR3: CASSLTGDSYNEQFF

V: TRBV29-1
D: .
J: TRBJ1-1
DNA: TGCAGCGTTGAATACGGGAACACTGAAGCTTTCTTT
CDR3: CSVEYGNTEAFF

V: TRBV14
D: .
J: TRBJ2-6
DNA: TGTGCCAGCAGCCCCCCTTCTGGGGCCAACGTCCTGACTTTC
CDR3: CASSPPSGANVLTF

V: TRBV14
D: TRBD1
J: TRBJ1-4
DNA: TGTGCCAGCAGCCAAGAATTGGGGACAGGGAAGCAAAAACTGTTTTTT
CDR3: CASSQELGTGKQKLFF

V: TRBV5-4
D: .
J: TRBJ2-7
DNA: TGTGCCAGCAGCTTATACTACTCCTACGAGCAGTACTTC
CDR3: CASSLYYSYEQYF

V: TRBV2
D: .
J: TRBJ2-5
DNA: TGTGCCAGCCTACTAGCAGAGACCCAGTACTTC
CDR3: CASLLAETQYF

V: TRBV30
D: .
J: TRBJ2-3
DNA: TGTGCCTGGAGTTATACAGATACGCAGTATTTT
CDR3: CAWSYTDTQYF

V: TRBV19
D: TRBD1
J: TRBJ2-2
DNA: TGTGCCAGTAGTATACTGCCGGGACAGGGGACCGGGGAGCTGTTTTTT
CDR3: CASSILPGQGTGELFF

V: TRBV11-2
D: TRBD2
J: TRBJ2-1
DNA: TGTGCCAGCACCTTAGCGGGAGGGCCATACAATGAGCAGTTCTTC
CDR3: CASTLAGGPYNEQFF

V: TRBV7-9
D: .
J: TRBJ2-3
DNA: TGTGCCAGCAGCCCCTTTAGCACAGATACGCAGTATTTT
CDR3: CASSPFSTDTQYF

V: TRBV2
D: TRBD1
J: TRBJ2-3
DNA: TGTGCCATCAGAGGGGACAGGGTCACAGATACGCAGTATTTT
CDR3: CAIRGDRVTDTQYF

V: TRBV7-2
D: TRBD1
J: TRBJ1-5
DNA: TGTGCCAGCAGCGCGGGACAGGTTGGGGATCAGCCCCAGCATTTT
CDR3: CASSAGQVGDQPQHF

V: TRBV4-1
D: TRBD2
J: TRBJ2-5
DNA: TGCGCCAGCAGCCAAGTCCCGACTAGCGGGAGATTCCAAGAGACCCAGTACTTC
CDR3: CASSQVPTSGRFQETQYF

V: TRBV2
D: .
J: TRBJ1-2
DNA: TGTGCCAGCCTCCTAGTCTCTAACTATGGCTACACCTTC
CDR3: CASLLVSNYGYTF

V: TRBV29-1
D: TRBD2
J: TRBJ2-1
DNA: TGCAGCGTTAAGACTAGCGGGACGCCCTACAATGAGCAGTTCTTC
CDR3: CSVKTSGTPYNEQFF

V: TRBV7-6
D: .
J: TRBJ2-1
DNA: TGTGCCAGCAGCTTAGCCGACCCGGGTGAGCAGTTCTTC
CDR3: CASSLADPGEQFF